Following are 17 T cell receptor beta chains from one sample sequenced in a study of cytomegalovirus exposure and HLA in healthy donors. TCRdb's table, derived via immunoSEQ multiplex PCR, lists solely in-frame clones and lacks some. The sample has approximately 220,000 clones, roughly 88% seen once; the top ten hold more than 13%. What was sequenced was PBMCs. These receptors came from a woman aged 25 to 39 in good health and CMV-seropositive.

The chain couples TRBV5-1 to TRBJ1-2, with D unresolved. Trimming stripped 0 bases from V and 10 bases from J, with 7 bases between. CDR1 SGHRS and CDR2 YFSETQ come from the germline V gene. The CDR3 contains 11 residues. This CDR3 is CASSLEGAYTF. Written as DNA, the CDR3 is TGCGCCAGCAGCTTGGAGGGCGCCTACACCTTC.

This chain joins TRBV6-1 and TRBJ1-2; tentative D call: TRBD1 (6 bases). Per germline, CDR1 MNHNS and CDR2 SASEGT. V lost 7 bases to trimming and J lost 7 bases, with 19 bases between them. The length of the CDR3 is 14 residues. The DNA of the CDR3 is TGTGCCAGCACAGTACAGGGACTAGGGGGTGGCTACACCTTC. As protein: CASTVQGLGGGYTF.

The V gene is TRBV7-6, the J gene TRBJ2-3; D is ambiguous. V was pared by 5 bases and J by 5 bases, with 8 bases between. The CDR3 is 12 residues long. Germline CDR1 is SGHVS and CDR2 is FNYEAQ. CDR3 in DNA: TGTGCCAGCAGCAGGTGGGGAGATACGCAGTATTTT. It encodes CASSRWGDTQYF.

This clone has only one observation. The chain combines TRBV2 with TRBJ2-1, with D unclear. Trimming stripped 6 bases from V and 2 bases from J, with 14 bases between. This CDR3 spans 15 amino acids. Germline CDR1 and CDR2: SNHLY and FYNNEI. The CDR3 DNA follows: TGTGCCAGCAGGGAGAGTAGAAGGGCCTACAATGAGCAGTTCTTC. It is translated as CASRESRRAYNEQFF.

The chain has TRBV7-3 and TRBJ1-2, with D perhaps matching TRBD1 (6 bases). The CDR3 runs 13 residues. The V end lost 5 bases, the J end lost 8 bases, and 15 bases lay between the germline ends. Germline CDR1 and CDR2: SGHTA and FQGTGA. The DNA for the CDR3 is TGTGCCAGCAGCGCCCGACAGGTGACCGGCTACACCTTC. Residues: CASSARQVTGYTF.

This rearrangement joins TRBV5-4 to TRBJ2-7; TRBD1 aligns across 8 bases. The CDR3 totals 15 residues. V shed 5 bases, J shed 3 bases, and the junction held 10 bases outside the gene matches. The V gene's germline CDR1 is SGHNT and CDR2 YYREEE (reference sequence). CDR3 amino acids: CASSFGGTGHYEQYF. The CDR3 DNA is TGTGCCAGCAGTTTTGGGGGGACAGGCCACTACGAGCAGTACTTC.

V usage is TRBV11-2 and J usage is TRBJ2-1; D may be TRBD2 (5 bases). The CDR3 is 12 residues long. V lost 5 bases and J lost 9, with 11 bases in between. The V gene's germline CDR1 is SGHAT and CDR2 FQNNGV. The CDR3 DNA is TGTGCCAGCAGCCACATAGGGAGTGAGCAGTTCTTC. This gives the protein CASSHIGSEQFF.

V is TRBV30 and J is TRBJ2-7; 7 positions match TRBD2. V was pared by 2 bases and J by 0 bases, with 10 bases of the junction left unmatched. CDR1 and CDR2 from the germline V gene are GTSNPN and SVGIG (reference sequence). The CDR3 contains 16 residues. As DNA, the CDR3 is TGTGCCTGGAGTCCCTCGGGGGTAGCGGGCTCCTACGAGCAGTACTTC. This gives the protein CAWSPSGVAGSYEQYF.

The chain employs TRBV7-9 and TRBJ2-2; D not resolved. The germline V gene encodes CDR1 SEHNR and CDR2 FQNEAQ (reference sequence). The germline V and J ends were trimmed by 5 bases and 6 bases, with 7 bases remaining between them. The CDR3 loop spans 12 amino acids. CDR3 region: CASSARPGELFF. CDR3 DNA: TGTGCCAGCAGCGCCCGGCCCGGGGAGCTGTTTTTT. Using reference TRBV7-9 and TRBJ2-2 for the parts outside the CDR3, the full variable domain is DTGVSQNPRHKITKRGQNVTFRCDPISEHNRLYWYRQTLGQGPEFLTYFQNEAQLEKSRLLSDRFSAERPKGSFSTLEIQRTEQGDSAMYLCASSARPGELFFGEGSRLTVL.

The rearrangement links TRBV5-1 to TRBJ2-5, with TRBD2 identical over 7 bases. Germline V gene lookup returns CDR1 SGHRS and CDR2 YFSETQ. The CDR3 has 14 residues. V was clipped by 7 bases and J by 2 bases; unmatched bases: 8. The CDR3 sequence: CASSSLATQETQYF. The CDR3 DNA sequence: TGCGCCAGCTCCTCACTAGCGACACAAGAGACCCAGTACTTC.

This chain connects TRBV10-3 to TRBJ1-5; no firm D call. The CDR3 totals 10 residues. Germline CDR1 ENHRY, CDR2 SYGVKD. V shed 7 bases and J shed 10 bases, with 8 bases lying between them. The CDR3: CAITFHPQHF. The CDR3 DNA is TGTGCCATCACTTTCCATCCCCAGCATTTT.

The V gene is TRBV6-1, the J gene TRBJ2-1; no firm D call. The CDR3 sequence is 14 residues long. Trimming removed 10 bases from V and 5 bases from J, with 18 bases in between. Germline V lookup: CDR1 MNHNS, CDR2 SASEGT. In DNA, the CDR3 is TGTGCCACCGACAATACCCCAACTGACAATGAGCAGTTCTTC. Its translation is CATDNTPTDNEQFF.

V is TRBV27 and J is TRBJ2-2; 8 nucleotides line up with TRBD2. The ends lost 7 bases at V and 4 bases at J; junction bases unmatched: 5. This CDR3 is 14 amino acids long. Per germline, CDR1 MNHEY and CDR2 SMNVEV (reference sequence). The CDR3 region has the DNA TGTGCCAGCACTCGGGCGGGAGGCACCGGGGAGCTGTTTTTT. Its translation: CASTRAGGTGELFF.

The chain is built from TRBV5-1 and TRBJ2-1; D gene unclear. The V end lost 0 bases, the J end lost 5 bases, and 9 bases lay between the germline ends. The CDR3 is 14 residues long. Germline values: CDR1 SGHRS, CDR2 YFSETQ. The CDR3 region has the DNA TGCGCCAGCAGCTTGGGAGACCTCCACAATGAGCAGTTCTTC. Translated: CASSLGDLHNEQFF.

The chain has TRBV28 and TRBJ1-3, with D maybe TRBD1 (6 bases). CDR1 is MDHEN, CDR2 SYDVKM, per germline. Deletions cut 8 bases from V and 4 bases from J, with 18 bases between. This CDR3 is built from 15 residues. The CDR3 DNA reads TGTGCCAGCGGGCCCGCCGGGACACACGGAAACACCATATATTTT. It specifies CASGPAGTHGNTIYF.

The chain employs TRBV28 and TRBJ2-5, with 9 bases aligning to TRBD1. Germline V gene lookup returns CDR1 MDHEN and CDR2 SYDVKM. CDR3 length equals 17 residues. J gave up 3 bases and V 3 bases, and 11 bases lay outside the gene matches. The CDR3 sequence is CASSFSGTGTWKETQYF. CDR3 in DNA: TGTGCCAGCAGTTTTTCAGGGACAGGGACGTGGAAAGAGACCCAGTACTTC.

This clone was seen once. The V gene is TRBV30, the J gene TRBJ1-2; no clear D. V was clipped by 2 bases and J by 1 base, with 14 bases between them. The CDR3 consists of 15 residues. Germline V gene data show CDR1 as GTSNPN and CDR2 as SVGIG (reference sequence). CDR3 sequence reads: CAWSPGEWDNYGYTF. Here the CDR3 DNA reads TGTGCCTGGAGTCCCGGGGAATGGGATAACTATGGCTACACCTTC.